This TCR beta chain was obtained from a study of T-cell reconstitution after alpha-beta-depleted transplantation in children. General study findings and limits: Expanded graft clones, several hundred of them, were reportedly the source of alpha-beta T cells about two months after transplant. High day-60 TCRbeta diversity in some patients came from surviving recipient T cells and thymic progenitors.

TCRbeta library preparation incorporated unique molecular identifiers. Via MiXCR, TCRdb re-called the PCR reads, giving one row per CDR3 protein. The top ten hold 4.5% to 5.5% of the sample, which has 200,000 to 300,000 distinct CDR3 sequences, around 25% seen once. Regarding this clonotype: Its specificity is not known.

This CDR3 region has 14 residues. V was pared by 0 bases and J by 5 bases, with 13 bases between. CDR1 is GTSNPN and CDR2 is SVGIG in the germline V gene (reference sequence). V and J are TRBV30 and TRBJ1-1; D is perhaps TRBD1 (5 bases). The TCR comes from a female patient between 2 and 15 years old who had a stem cell transplant for congenital amegakaryocytic thrombocytopenia, so the T cells may come from the graft donor. The material was PBMCs, mostly from graft donor cells, obtained 360 days after TCRalphabeta/CD19-depleted stem cell transplant. CDR3 nucleotides: TGTGCCTGGAGTGTATGGGGGGGAAGAACTGAAGCTTTCTTT. Protein: CAWSVWGGRTEAFF.